The clone carrying this T cell receptor (beta chain) was found many times. The target antigen is unknown. The sample belongs to a study of T cells in Graves' hyperthyroidism and ophthalmopathy. At the level of the study: Peripheral blood was drawn at first diagnosis, prior to all treatment. Study results and limitations: Within blood appeared most thyroid clonotypes that had expanded above 0.001.

Amplification of TCR beta CDR3 regions used RNA as the template. TCR CDR3 underwent first-round RT-PCR with the HTBI primer set. TCRdb re-derived calls from the multiplex PCR reads in MiXCR, one entry per CDR3 protein. The data contain more than 300,000 distinct CDR3 sequences, roughly 18% of them singletons. A NOSPECS grade of at least 4, a Clinical Activity Score of at least 3 and duration under 3 months were recorded in ophthalmopathy patients. PBMCs were derived from roughly 10 ml fresh peripheral blood. The sample taken for sequencing was blood. The TCR was taken from a man between 18 and 29 years old with Graves' ophthalmopathy.

In nucleotides, the CDR3 is TGTGCCAGCAGTTTAGTTGCCGGTGGGCGCGTGAACACTGAAGCTTTCTTT. Its translation is CASSLVAGGRVNTEAFF. The chain combines TRBV12-3 or TRBV12-4 with TRBJ1-1; no definite D call. This CDR3 comprises 17 residues. V was clipped by 1 base and J by 0 bases, with 15 bases between them.